The 16 T cell receptor beta chains below were found in one sample sequenced in a study of blood T cell repertoires in COVID-19. TCRdb's copy holds only in-frame clones and misses some; the assay was immunoSEQ multiplex PCR. There are hundreds of thousands of clones in the sample; about 87% occur only once, and approximately 1.5% lies in the top ten. Material: PBMCs or T cells enriched from blood (not recorded which). These receptors came from a woman between 45 and 65 years old who had recovered from COVID-19.

This clone was seen a single time. The V and J genes are TRBV29-1 and TRBJ2-1; TRBD1 is a possible D gene (6 bases). V was cut by 3 bases and J by 6 bases, with 18 bases left in between. Germline lookup yields CDR1 SQVTM and CDR2 ANQGSEA. CDR3 length equals 15 residues. DNA of the CDR3: TGCAGCGTTGATATGGGGGCGCGTGTGGTCAATGAGCAGTTCTTC. This codes for CSVDMGARVVNEQFF.

This chain connects TRBV6-1 to TRBJ2-2; 12 bases agree with TRBD2. The CDR3 spans 17 residues. Trimming removed 4 bases from V and 7 bases from J; junction bases left unmatched: 10. Germline assignment: CDR1 MNHNS and CDR2 SASEGT. The CDR3 loop is CASSGPLAGGLGGELFF. The CDR3 coding sequence is TGTGCCAGCAGTGGCCCACTAGCGGGAGGTCTCGGCGGGGAGCTGTTTTTT.

This clone has just a few counts. This chain joins TRBV11-3 and TRBJ1-2, with 7 bases aligning to TRBD1. The CDR3 spans 17 residues. Germline assignment: CDR1 SGHNT and CDR2 YENEEA. V trimming: 4 bases; J trimming: 8 bases; junction bases outside the gene matches: 19. The DNA of the CDR3 is TGTGCCAGCAGCTCAAGAGCGGACAGGAGACTTACAATGGGCTACACCTTC. This encodes CASSSRADRRLTMGYTF. Combining the CDR3 with reference TRBV11-3 and TRBJ1-2 gives the whole variable domain EAGVVQSPRYKIIEKKQPVAFWCNPISGHNTLYWYLQNLGQGPELLIRYENEEAVDDSQLPKDRFSAERLKGVDSTLKIQPAELGDSAVYLCASSSRADRRLTMGYTFGSGTRLTVV.

This chain joins TRBV20-1 and TRBJ1-1, with TRBD1 identical over 7 bases. CDR1 is DFQATT, CDR2 SNEGSKA, per germline (reference sequence). With V trimmed by 3 bases and J by 8 bases, 6 bases remained unmatched. The CDR3 totals 12 residues. CDR3 in amino acids: CSASWTGYEAFF. The CDR3 region has the DNA TGCAGTGCTAGTTGGACAGGCTACGAAGCTTTCTTT.

V gene TRBV4-3 combines with J gene TRBJ2-1; TRBD2 agrees at 12 bases. The V gene end was trimmed by 4 bases and the J gene end by 6 bases; junction bases not matched to a gene: 10. The germline V gene has CDR1 LGHNA and CDR2 YSLEER. CDR3 length: 17 residues. CDR3 protein: CASSRSLLAGGSNEQFF. The CDR3 region has the DNA TGCGCCAGCAGCCGCTCCTTACTAGCGGGAGGCAGCAATGAGCAGTTCTTC.

The V gene is TRBV24-1, the J gene TRBJ2-1; 9 nucleotides line up with TRBD2. After removal of 6 bases from V and 3 bases from J, the junction contained 2 bases not matched to a gene. This CDR3 region has 14 residues. CDR1 KGHDR and CDR2 SFDVKD come from the germline V gene. The CDR3 is CATSLTSGYNEQFF. For the CDR3, the DNA is TGTGCCACCAGTTTGACTAGCGGCTACAATGAGCAGTTCTTC.

This chain connects TRBV30 to TRBJ2-7; 13 nucleotides match TRBD2. CDR3 length: 16 amino acids. The germline gives CDR1 GTSNPN, CDR2 SVGIG (reference sequence). After removal of 1 base from V and 4 bases from J, the junction contained 7 bases not matched to a gene. The CDR3 DNA reads TGTGCCTGGAGTGGCCCACGGACTAGCGGGAGATACGAGCAGTACTTC. It translates to CAWSGPRTSGRYEQYF.

The chain recombines TRBV6-2 or TRBV6-3 with TRBJ2-7; TRBD2 aligns across 7 bases. This CDR3 has 15 residues. The germline CDR1 and CDR2 sequences are MNHEY and SVGEGT. The trim removed 4 bases at V and 7 bases at J, leaving 13 bases unmatched. CDR3 in amino acids: CASSLFLAGDGEQYF. The CDR3 DNA follows: TGTGCCAGCAGTTTATTTTTGGCGGGAGACGGGGAGCAGTACTTC.

The chain combines TRBV19 with TRBJ2-1; 10 bases align to TRBD2. V dropped 10 bases and J dropped 10; count of bases not matched to a gene: 22. This CDR3 has 17 amino acids. Germline CDR1 is LNHDA and CDR2 is SQIVND (reference sequence). CDR3 region: CATSELAGGAASLEQFF. CDR3 DNA sequence: TGTGCCACCTCTGAATTAGCGGGAGGAGCGGCATCCTTGGAGCAGTTCTTC.

The rearrangement joins TRBV28 to TRBJ2-1; 7 bases align to TRBD2. The germline CDR1 and CDR2 sequences are MDHEN and SYDVKM. The length of the CDR3 is 16 residues. With V trimmed by 3 bases and J by 4 bases, 9 bases remained unmatched. CDR3 in amino acids: CASSFAGVGRYNEQFF. The CDR3 nucleotides are TGTGCCAGCAGTTTCGCGGGGGTGGGCCGTTACAATGAGCAGTTCTTC.

CDR3 DNA: TGCAGTGCTAGTGGGGGGGACCGCAATCAGCCCCAGCATTTT. Translation gives CSASGGDRNQPQHF. V and J are TRBV20-1 and TRBJ1-5, with D perhaps TRBD1 (5 bases). CDR3 length: 14 amino acids. Per the germline V gene, CDR1 is DFQATT and CDR2 is SNEGSKA (reference sequence). V shed 3 bases and J shed 2 bases, with 11 bases lying between them.

The chain has TRBV18 and TRBJ1-1; D remains ambiguous. Germline loops: CDR1 KGHSH, CDR2 LQKENI. The CDR3 runs 14 residues. V was clipped by 5 bases and J by 1 base, with 11 bases between them. The CDR3 spells CASSVAYPNTEAFF. CDR3 sequence (DNA): TGTGCCAGCTCAGTAGCTTATCCGAACACTGAAGCTTTCTTT.

This chain joins TRBV18 and TRBJ1-1; D is unresolved. This CDR3 has 12 amino acids. Trimming left V 1 base short and J 3 bases short, with 3 bases between. The germline V gene has CDR1 KGHSH and CDR2 LQKENI. Here the CDR3 reads CASSPRDTEAFF. The CDR3 region has the DNA TGTGCCAGCTCACCACGAGACACTGAAGCTTTCTTT.

J is TRBJ2-5 and V is TRBV7-9, with TRBD1 as a possible D gene (5 bases). Germline V gene lookup returns CDR1 SEHNR and CDR2 FQNEAQ (reference sequence). This CDR3 contains 13 residues. V lost 2 bases and J 5 bases, leaving 9 bases between the germline ends. In nucleotides, the CDR3 is TGTGCCAGCAGCTTAATTCAGGGCGAGACCCAGTACTTC. Amino acid sequence: CASSLIQGETQYF.

The CDR3, as DNA: TGTGCCAGTAGTAAGACAGGGGTCGGCCAGCCCCAGCATTTT. Protein sequence: CASSKTGVGQPQHF. The chain carries TRBV19 and TRBJ1-5; 8 bases match TRBD1. The trim removed 4 bases at V and 7 bases at J, leaving 6 bases unmatched. The CDR3 is 14 residues long. The germline CDR1 and CDR2 sequences are LNHDA and SQIVND (reference sequence).

The V gene is TRBV18, the J gene TRBJ2-3; TRBD2 agrees at 7 bases. With 2 bases clipped from V and 0 bases from J, the junction kept 2 bases outside the gene matches. CDR3 length: 15 residues. Germline CDR1 is KGHSH and CDR2 is LQKENI. The CDR3 nucleotides are TGTGCCAGCTCACCAACGCGGGGGAGCACAGATACGCAGTATTTT. Translation: CASSPTRGSTDTQYF.